This T cell receptor beta chain is from a study of control samples from healthy donors and cancer patients (dated by TCRdb to 2018 to 2021). With respect to this clone: What antigen it recognizes has not been identified. Per-base quality was not reported, and no clone a single base away is much larger than it.

The library was made by the immunoSEQ multiplex PCR assay. Sourced from immuneACCESS, this table was stored by TCRdb with only in-frame sequences that have V and J called. A share of the clones is absent; for the studies checked, an unresolved V gene accounts for under half, and the remainder has no known explanation. This sample comprises roughly 120,000 clones, approximately 88% of them detected only once. Roughly 43% of the sample lies in the top ten. This receptor was identified in a man over 45 in good health. The sequencing input was blood.

The DNA sequence follows: TGCAGCGTTGAAAGGTCGACAGGCCCCGAAGATACGCAGTATTTT. It translates to CSVERSTGPEDTQYF. The chain was built from TRBV29-1 and TRBJ2-3; a tentative D call is TRBD1 (6 bases match). The CDR3 runs 15 residues from the cysteine to the phenylalanine. Of the read, only the CDR3 DNA is kept; its 45 bases are in frame from base 1. V was cut back by 2 bases and J by 5 bases, leaving a gap of 17 bases between them. In the germline V gene, CDR1 corresponds to SQVTM and CDR2 to ANQGSEA.